This T cell receptor beta chain was captured by sequencing in a study of blood T cell repertoires in COVID-19. Germline V gives CDR1 SNHLY, CDR2 FYNNEI. The CDR3 totals 13 residues. Losses at the gene ends were 1 base for V and 8 bases for J; bases not matched to a gene: 2. The data were produced by immunoSEQ multiplex PCR, yet TCRdb's version contains in-frame clones alone and is incomplete. The sample lists 250,000 to 350,000 clones; about 82% were seen once. Source material: peripheral blood. This chain connects TRBV2 to TRBJ2-1, with 7 bases matching TRBD2. This TCR was recovered from a woman aged 45-65 years with active or convalescent COVID-19. Here the CDR3 reads CASSEGGGHEQFF. CDR3 bases: TGTGCCAGCAGTGAAGGGGGAGGGCATGAGCAGTTCTTC.